Below, 28 T cell receptor beta chains from the same sample are listed, as sequenced in a study of blood T cell repertoires in COVID-19. Assay used: immunoSEQ multiplex PCR; TCRdb lists only in-frame clones, some missing. The sample shows 180,000 or so clones, roughly 86% of them seen only once. The sample was peripheral blood. These receptors originate from a man younger than 35 with acute or convalescent COVID-19.

This sequence joins TRBV6-1 and TRBJ2-3; a weak D match, TRBD1 (5 bases). CDR3 size: 15 residues. The germline CDR1 and CDR2 sequences are MNHNS and SASEGT. The V end was cut by 2 bases, the J end by 9 bases, with 18 bases between. CDR3: CASSESRLGQGTQYF. The CDR3 DNA reads TGTGCCAGCAGTGAATCCCGGTTGGGGCAAGGAACGCAGTATTTT.

This rearrangement joins TRBV5-6 to TRBJ2-5; TRBD1 agrees at 8 bases. After removal of 3 bases from V and 5 bases from J, the junction contained 3 bases not matched to a gene. The germline V gene has CDR1 SGHDT and CDR2 YYEEEE. This CDR3 comprises 13 residues. DNA for the CDR3: TGTGCCAGCAGCTCTCACAGGGGGGAGACCCAGTACTTC. Protein sequence: CASSSHRGETQYF.

CDR3 in amino acids: CASSVSAVALETQYF. In DNA form, the CDR3 reads TGTGCCAGCAGCGTATCAGCGGTCGCTCTAGAGACCCAGTACTTC. This chain uses TRBV9 with TRBJ2-5, with D perhaps TRBD2 (5 bases). Per germline, CDR1 SGDLS and CDR2 YYNGEE. With 1 base removed from V and 4 bases from J, the gap between germline ends came to 14 bases. This CDR3 comprises 15 residues.

The chain carries TRBV14 and TRBJ1-6; maybe TRBD1 (6 bases). V was pared by 0 bases and J by 7 bases, with 22 bases between. The CDR3 has 19 residues. Germline CDR1 reads SGHDN; CDR2 reads FVKESK. CDR3 nucleotide sequence: TGTGCCAGCAGCCAAGATTCGTTCCGGGACACCCTTCTAAATTCACCCCTCCACTTT. It encodes CASSQDSFRDTLLNSPLHF.

This chain's CDR3 is CASSPPAAQETQYF. Written as DNA, the CDR3 is TGTGCCAGCTCACCACCGGCGGCGCAAGAGACCCAGTACTTC. The V and J genes are TRBV18 and TRBJ2-5; D not resolved. The V end was cut by 0 bases, the J end by 2 bases, with 7 bases between. CDR3 length equals 14 residues. Germline CDR1 reads KGHSH; CDR2 reads LQKENI.

The chain recombines TRBV12-5 with TRBJ1-1, with a possible D match to TRBD1 (5 bases). Germline V gene lookup returns CDR1 LGHNT and CDR2 FRNRAP. V gave up 2 bases and J gave up 3 bases, with 16 bases separating them. The CDR3 length is 16 residues. The CDR3 sequence is CASGLPLTDWDTEAFF. CDR3 in DNA: TGTGCTAGTGGTTTGCCCTTGACAGATTGGGACACTGAAGCTTTCTTT.

The genes are TRBV30 and TRBJ1-6; D is uncertain. Trimming stripped 0 bases from V and 3 bases from J, with 9 bases between. CDR3 length: 15 residues. Germline V lookup: CDR1 GTSNPN, CDR2 SVGIG (reference sequence). The CDR3 is CAWSVSPGYNSPLHF. For the CDR3, the DNA is TGTGCCTGGAGTGTGAGCCCGGGCTATAATTCACCCCTCCACTTT. The variable domain in full, completed from reference TRBV30 and TRBJ1-6, reads SQTIHQWPATLVQPVGSPLSLECTVEGTSNPNLYWYRQAAGRGLQLLFYSVGIGQISSEVPQNLSASRPQDRQFILSSKKLLLSDSGFYLCAWSVSPGYNSPLHFGNGTRLTVT.

The gene calls are TRBV7-3 and TRBJ1-1; TRBD1 matches at 7 bases. Germline trimming cut 5 bases from V and 4 bases from J; bases unmatched to any gene: 10. The V gene's germline CDR1 is SGHTA and CDR2 FQGTGA. The CDR3 length is 15 residues. CDR3 protein: CASSPKTGSGTEAFF. The CDR3 bases are TGTGCCAGCAGCCCGAAGACAGGGTCGGGCACTGAAGCTTTCTTT.

The chain recombines TRBV12-5 with TRBJ1-5, with no clear D. The CDR3 is made up of 15 amino acids. Germline values: CDR1 LGHNT, CDR2 FRNRAP. Trimming stripped 3 bases from V and 2 bases from J, with 11 bases between. This CDR3 is CASGFGLVGNQPQHF. The CDR3 region has the DNA TGTGCTAGTGGTTTTGGACTGGTAGGCAATCAGCCCCAGCATTTT.

DNA of the CDR3: TGTGCCATCACAGGGGACCCCAATCAGCCCCAGCATTTT. This gives the protein CAITGDPNQPQHF. V is TRBV10-3 and J is TRBJ1-5, with D perhaps matching TRBD1 (6 bases). Germline lookup yields CDR1 ENHRY and CDR2 SYGVKD. Trimming cost V 7 bases and J 3 bases, with 10 bases left between them. The CDR3 is 13 amino acids.

V gene TRBV11-1 combines with J gene TRBJ1-6; D uncertain. Germline V lookup: CDR1 SGHAT, CDR2 FQDESV (reference sequence). This CDR3 is 14 amino acids long. With 3 bases removed from V and 7 bases from J, the gap between germline ends came to 10 bases. As DNA, the CDR3 is TGTGCCAGCAGCTTGACACCAAGCAATTCACCCCTCCACTTT. Encoded protein: CASSLTPSNSPLHF.

The V call is TRBV6-1, the J call TRBJ2-2; 10 bases match TRBD1. CDR1 MNHNS and CDR2 SASEGT come from the germline V gene. This CDR3 is 17 amino acids long. The V gene end was trimmed by 3 bases and the J gene end by 5 bases; junction bases not matched to a gene: 9. This chain's CDR3 is CASSDAGTGVVTGELFF. The CDR3 DNA reads as TGTGCCAGCAGTGATGCTGGGACAGGGGTCGTGACCGGGGAGCTGTTTTTT.

This chain uses TRBV7-9 with TRBJ2-2; 7 bases match TRBD1. This CDR3 region has 15 residues. J gave up 1 base and V 5 bases, and 4 bases lay outside the gene matches. The germline CDR1 and CDR2 sequences are SEHNR and FQNEAQ (reference sequence). CDR3 region: CASSQTGMNTGELFF. CDR3 coding DNA: TGTGCCAGCAGCCAGACAGGGATGAACACCGGGGAGCTGTTTTTT.

The CDR3 is CASSLQNSPLHF. The CDR3 nucleotides are TGTGCCAGCAGCCTACAGAATTCACCCCTCCACTTT. This chain uses TRBV3-1 (or the pseudogene TRBV3-2) with TRBJ1-6; no clear D. Germline assignment: CDR1 LGHDT and CDR2 YNNKEL (reference sequence). V lost 4 bases and J lost 7, with 5 bases in between. The CDR3 is 12 residues long.

The gene calls are TRBV7-9 and TRBJ1-1; D is ambiguous. This CDR3 has 14 amino acids. V dropped 5 bases and J dropped 1 base, with 11 bases sitting between them. Germline V lookup: CDR1 SEHNR, CDR2 FQNEAQ (reference sequence). As DNA, the CDR3 is TGTGCCAGCAGCCATACAGATAGGAACACTGAAGCTTTCTTT. Translating gives CASSHTDRNTEAFF.

The chain couples TRBV12-5 to TRBJ2-5; 9 bases agree with TRBD1. The CDR3 has 15 amino acids. Trimming at V came to 1 base and at J to 1 base, leaving 1 base not matched to a gene. Per the germline V gene, CDR1 is LGHNT and CDR2 is FRNRAP. The CDR3 protein is CASGLADRGQETQYF. The DNA for the CDR3 is TGTGCTAGTGGTTTGGCGGACAGGGGCCAAGAGACCCAGTACTTC.

This chain links TRBV19 with TRBJ2-1; 13 positions agree with TRBD2. The CDR3 loop spans 16 amino acids. Germline lookup yields CDR1 LNHDA and CDR2 SQIVND (reference sequence). Trimming took 4 bases from V and 10 from J; bases not matched to a gene: 10. The CDR3 DNA reads as TGTGCCAGTAGTACCAATGGACTAGCGGGGGCCCGAGAGCAGTTCTTC. It translates to CASSTNGLAGAREQFF. Variable domain in full (rest from reference TRBV19 and TRBJ2-1): DGGITQSPKYLFRKEGQNVTLSCEQNLNHDAMYWYRQDPGQGLRLIYYSQIVNDFQKGDIAEGYSVSREKKESFPLTVTSAQKNPTAFYLCASSTNGLAGAREQFFGPGTRLTVL.

The V call is TRBV7-9, the J call TRBJ1-5, with TRBD1 matching 9 bases. V shed 4 bases, J shed 5 bases, and the junction held 12 bases outside the gene matches. Per the germline V gene, CDR1 is SEHNR and CDR2 is FQNEAQ (reference sequence). The CDR3 is 17 residues long. The CDR3 nucleotides are TGTGCCAGCAGCTCCTTGACCGGGACAGGGATCCATCAGCCCCAGCATTTT. As protein: CASSSLTGTGIHQPQHF.

The chain is built from TRBV7-8 and TRBJ1-6; 8 nucleotides agree with TRBD1. Germline trimming cut 1 base from V and 7 bases from J; bases unmatched to any gene: 9. CDR3 length equals 17 residues. Germline CDR1 reads SGHVS; CDR2 reads FQNEAQ. The CDR3 DNA is TGTGCCAGCAGCTTAGGAGGGAACAGGGGGGAGAATTCACCCCTCCACTTT. Amino acids: CASSLGGNRGENSPLHF.

This sequence joins TRBV6-4 and TRBJ1-6; 9 bases align to TRBD1. CDR3 length: 14 amino acids. CDR1 is MRHNA, CDR2 SNTAGT, per germline. The junction had 4 bases not matched to a gene; V was cut back by 6 bases and J by 7 bases. The CDR3 reads CASRGQGGNSPLHF. The CDR3 coding sequence is TGTGCCAGCAGGGGACAGGGAGGGAATTCACCCCTCCACTTT.

The chain recombines TRBV15 with TRBJ1-3; the D gene is possibly TRBD1 (6 bases). Germline V gene sequence: CDR1 LNHNV, CDR2 YYDKDF (reference sequence). The CDR3 contains 15 residues. V lost 0 bases and J 2 bases, leaving 8 bases between the germline ends. The CDR3 DNA sequence: TGTGCCACCAGCAGAGACAGGGGAGCTGGAAACACCATATATTTT. Encoded protein: CATSRDRGAGNTIYF.

This rearrangement joins TRBV2 to TRBJ2-7; 9 bases fit TRBD1. CDR3 length: 15 residues. V shed 5 bases and J 2 bases; nucleotides not matched to a gene: 7. Per the germline V gene, CDR1 is SNHLY and CDR2 is FYNNEI. CDR3 residues: CASSRSGQGTYEQYF. The CDR3, as DNA: TGTGCCAGCAGTAGGTCGGGACAGGGAACCTACGAGCAGTACTTC.

Worth noting for this clone: The germline gene is not matched at one end of the junction; a read error may be the cause. V and J are TRBV6-5 and TRBJ2-1, with 11 bases that match TRBD2. Per the germline V gene, CDR1 is MNHEY and CDR2 is SVGAGI. CDR3 length: 15 amino acids. CDR3 coding DNA: TGTGCCAGCAGATTTAGCGGGGGGGCCTATAATGAGCAGTTCTTC. Translation: CASRFSGGAYNEQFF.

The rearrangement links TRBV28 to TRBJ1-1; maybe TRBD1 (6 bases). The V gene lost 7 bases and the J gene lost 5 bases, with 20 bases spanning the gap. CDR3 length: 15 residues. Per germline, CDR1 MDHEN and CDR2 SYDVKM. The CDR3: CASKGSGGAVTEAFF. In DNA, the CDR3 is TGTGCCAGCAAAGGCTCTGGGGGCGCGGTTACTGAAGCTTTCTTT. The complete variable domain, with remaining parts taken from reference TRBV28 and TRBJ1-1, reads DVKVTQSSRYLVKRTGEKVFLECVQDMDHENMFWYRQDPGLGLRLIYFSYDVKMKEKGDIPEGYSVSREKKERFSLILESASTNQTSMYLCASKGSGGAVTEAFFGQGTRLTVV.

This sequence joins TRBV3-1 (or the pseudogene TRBV3-2) and TRBJ1-1; 8 bases line up with TRBD1. Germline lookup yields CDR1 LGHDT and CDR2 YNNKEL (reference sequence). V lost 2 bases and J lost 1; bases outside the gene matches: 6. There are 16 residues in the CDR3. Here the CDR3 DNA reads TGTGCCAGCAGCCAACAAACGACAGGGGCGAACACTGAAGCTTTCTTT. It is translated as CASSQQTTGANTEAFF.

The CDR3 sequence is CASSESQSKITYEQYV. The CDR3 DNA is TGTGCCAGCAGTGAATCACAGTCGAAAATAACCTACGAGCAGTACGTC. The J gene is TRBJ2-7, the V gene TRBV6-4; unclear D gene. V gave up 3 bases and J gave up 2 bases, with 17 bases separating them. Germline CDR1 MRHNA, CDR2 SNTAGT. The CDR3 runs 16 residues.

V gene TRBV5-4 combines with J gene TRBJ2-1; 7 nucleotides line up with TRBD2. The V gene's germline CDR1 is SGHNT and CDR2 YYREEE (reference sequence). The CDR3 runs to 13 residues. The trim removed 4 bases at V and 7 bases at J, leaving 5 bases unmatched. This CDR3 is CASSGGLLNEQFF. CDR3 nucleotides: TGTGCCAGCAGCGGGGGACTATTAAATGAGCAGTTCTTC.

The rearrangement uses TRBV7-2 and TRBJ2-5; TRBD2 agrees at 9 bases. J gave up 5 bases and V 1 base, and 17 bases lay outside the gene matches. Per the germline V gene, CDR1 is SGHTA and CDR2 is FQGNSA. The CDR3 runs to 19 residues. The CDR3 sequence: CASSLEFKLAGGLGETQYF. The CDR3 nucleotides are TGTGCCAGCAGCTTAGAATTTAAACTCGCGGGGGGGCTCGGGGAGACCCAGTACTTC.